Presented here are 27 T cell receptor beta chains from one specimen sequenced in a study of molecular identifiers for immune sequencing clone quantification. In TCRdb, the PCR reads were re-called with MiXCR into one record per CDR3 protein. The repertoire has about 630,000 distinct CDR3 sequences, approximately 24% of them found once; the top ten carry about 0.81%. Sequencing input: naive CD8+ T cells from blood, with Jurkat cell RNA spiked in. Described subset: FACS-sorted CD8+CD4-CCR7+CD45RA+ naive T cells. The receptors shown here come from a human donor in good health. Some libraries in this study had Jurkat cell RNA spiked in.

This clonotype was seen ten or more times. The CDR3 nucleotides are TGTGCCAGTAGTATACGGACCCTGGGATCAAACACTGAAGCTTTCTTT. Amino acids: CASSIRTLGSNTEAFF. J is TRBJ1-1 and V is TRBV19, with unresolved D. V lost 2 bases to trimming and J lost 2 bases, with 15 bases between them. This CDR3 has 16 amino acids. Germline CDR1 and CDR2: LNHDA and SQIVND (reference sequence).

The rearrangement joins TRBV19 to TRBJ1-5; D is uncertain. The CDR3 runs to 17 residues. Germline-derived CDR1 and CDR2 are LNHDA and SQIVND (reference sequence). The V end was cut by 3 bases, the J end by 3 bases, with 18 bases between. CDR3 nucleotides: TGTGCCAGTAGTATGATTTCGGGCAGCTATATCAATCAGCCCCAGCATTTT. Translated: CASSMISGSYINQPQHF.

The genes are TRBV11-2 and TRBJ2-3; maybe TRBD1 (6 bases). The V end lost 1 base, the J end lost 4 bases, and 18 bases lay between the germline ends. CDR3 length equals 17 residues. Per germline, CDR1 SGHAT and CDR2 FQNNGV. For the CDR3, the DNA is TGTGCCAGCAGCTTAGTGCTGGGGGCGGAAGGGGCAGATACGCAGTATTTT. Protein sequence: CASSLVLGAEGADTQYF. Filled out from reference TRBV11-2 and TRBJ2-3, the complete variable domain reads EAGVAQSPRYKIIEKRQSVAFWCNPISGHATLYWYQQILGQGPKLLIQFQNNGVVDDSQLPKDRFSAERLKGVDSTLKIQPAKLEDSAVYLCASSLVLGAEGADTQYFGPGTRLTVL.

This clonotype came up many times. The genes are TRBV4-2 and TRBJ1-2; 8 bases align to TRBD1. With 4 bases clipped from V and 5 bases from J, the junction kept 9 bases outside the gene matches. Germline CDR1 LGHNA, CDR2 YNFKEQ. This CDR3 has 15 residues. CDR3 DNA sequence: TGTGCCAGCAGCCTCCCCGGACAGGGCGGGTATGGCTACACCTTC. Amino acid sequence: CASSLPGQGGYGYTF.

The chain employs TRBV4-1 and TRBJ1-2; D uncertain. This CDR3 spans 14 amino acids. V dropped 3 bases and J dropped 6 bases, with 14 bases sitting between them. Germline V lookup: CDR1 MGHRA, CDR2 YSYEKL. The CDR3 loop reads CASSHTFGGDGYTF. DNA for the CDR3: TGCGCCAGCAGCCACACCTTTGGCGGGGATGGCTACACCTTC.

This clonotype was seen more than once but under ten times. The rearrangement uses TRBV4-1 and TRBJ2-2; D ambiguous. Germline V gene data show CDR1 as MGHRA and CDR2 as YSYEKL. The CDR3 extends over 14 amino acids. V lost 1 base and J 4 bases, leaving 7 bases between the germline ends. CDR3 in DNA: TGCGCCAGCAGCCAAGGTGAATTCACCGGGGAGCTGTTTTTT. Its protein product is CASSQGEFTGELFF.

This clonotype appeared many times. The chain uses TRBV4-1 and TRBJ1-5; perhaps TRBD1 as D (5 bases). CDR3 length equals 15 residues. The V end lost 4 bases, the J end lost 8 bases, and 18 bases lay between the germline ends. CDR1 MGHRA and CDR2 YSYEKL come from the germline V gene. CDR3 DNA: TGCGCCAGCAGCCCCAACGGCGGGGCCCGGGAGCCCCAGCATTTT. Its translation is CASSPNGGAREPQHF.

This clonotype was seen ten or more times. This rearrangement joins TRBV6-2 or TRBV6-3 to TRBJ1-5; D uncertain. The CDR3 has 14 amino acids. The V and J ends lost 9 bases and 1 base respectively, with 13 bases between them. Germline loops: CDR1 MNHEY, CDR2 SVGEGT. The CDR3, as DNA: TGTGCCAGTTCTCCGTCAAACAGCAATCAGCCCCAGCATTTT. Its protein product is CASSPSNSNQPQHF.

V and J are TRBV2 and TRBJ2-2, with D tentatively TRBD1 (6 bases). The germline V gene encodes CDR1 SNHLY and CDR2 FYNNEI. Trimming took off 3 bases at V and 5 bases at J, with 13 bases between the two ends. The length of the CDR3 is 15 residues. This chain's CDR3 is CASSDGGLRTGELFF. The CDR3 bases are TGTGCCAGCAGTGATGGGGGCCTGAGAACCGGGGAGCTGTTTTTT.

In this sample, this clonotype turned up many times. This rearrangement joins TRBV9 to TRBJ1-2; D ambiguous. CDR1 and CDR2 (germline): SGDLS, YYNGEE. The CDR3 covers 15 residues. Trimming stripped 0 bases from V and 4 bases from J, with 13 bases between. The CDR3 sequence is CASSVGHIKPYGYTF. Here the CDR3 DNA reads TGTGCCAGCAGCGTAGGGCACATTAAACCCTATGGCTACACCTTC.

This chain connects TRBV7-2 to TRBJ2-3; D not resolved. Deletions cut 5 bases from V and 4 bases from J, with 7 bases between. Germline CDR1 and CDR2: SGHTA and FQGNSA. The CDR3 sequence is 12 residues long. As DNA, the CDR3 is TGTGCCAGCAGCCAAGTGCCAGATACGCAGTATTTT. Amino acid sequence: CASSQVPDTQYF.

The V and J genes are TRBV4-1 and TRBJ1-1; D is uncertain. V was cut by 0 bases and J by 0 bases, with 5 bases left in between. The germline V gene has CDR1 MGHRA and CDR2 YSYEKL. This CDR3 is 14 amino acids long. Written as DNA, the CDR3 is TGCGCCAGCAGCCAAGATGAGGTGAACACTGAAGCTTTCTTT. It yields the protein CASSQDEVNTEAFF.

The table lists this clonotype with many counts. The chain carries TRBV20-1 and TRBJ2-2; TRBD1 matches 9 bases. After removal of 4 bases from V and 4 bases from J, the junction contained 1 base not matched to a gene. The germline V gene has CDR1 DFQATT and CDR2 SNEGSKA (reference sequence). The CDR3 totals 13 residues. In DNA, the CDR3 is TGCAGTGCTACGGACAGGGGCACCGGGGAGCTGTTTTTT. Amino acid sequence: CSATDRGTGELFF.

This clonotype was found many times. CDR3 coding DNA: TGTGCCAGCAGCTTAGCGCTCGCAGGGGCCAAAAACATTCAGTACTTC. This sequence encodes CASSLALAGAKNIQYF. J is TRBJ2-4 and V is TRBV7-9; maybe TRBD1 (5 bases). This CDR3 is 16 amino acids long. Trimming removed 0 bases at V and 1 base at J, with 10 bases between. In germline, CDR1 is SEHNR, CDR2 FQNEAQ (reference sequence).

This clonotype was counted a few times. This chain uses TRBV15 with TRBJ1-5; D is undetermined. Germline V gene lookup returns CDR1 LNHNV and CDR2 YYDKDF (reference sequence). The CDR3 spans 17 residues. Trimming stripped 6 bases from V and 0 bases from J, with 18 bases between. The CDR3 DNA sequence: TGTGCCACCAGGCCGGCAGGACTCTTGGGTAGCAATCAGCCCCAGCATTTT. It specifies CATRPAGLLGSNQPQHF.

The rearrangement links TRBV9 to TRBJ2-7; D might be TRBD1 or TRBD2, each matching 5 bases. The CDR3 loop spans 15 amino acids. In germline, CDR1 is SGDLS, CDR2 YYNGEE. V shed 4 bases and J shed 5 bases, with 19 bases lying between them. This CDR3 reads CASSIGTAEFDEQYF. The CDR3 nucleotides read TGTGCCAGCAGCATAGGGACCGCTGAGTTCGACGAGCAGTACTTC. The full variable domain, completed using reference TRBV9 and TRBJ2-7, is DSGVTQTPKHLITATGQRVTLRCSPRSGDLSVYWYQQSLDQGLQFLIQYYNGEERAKGNILERFSAQQFPDLHSELNLSSLELGDSALYFCASSIGTAEFDEQYFGPGTRLTVT.

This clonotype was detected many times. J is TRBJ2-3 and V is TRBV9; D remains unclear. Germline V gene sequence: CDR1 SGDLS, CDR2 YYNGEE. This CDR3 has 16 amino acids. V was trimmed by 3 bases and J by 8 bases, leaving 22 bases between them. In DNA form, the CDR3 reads TGTGCCAGCAGCGGACGACCGGACGGTATCCTTGGTACGCAGTATTTT. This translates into CASSGRPDGILGTQYF.

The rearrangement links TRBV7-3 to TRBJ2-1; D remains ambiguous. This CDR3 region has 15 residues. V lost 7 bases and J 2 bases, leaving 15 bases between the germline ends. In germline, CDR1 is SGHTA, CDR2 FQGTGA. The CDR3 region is CASTFSGSTYNEQFF. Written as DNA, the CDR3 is TGTGCCAGCACCTTTTCCGGGTCCACCTACAATGAGCAGTTCTTC.

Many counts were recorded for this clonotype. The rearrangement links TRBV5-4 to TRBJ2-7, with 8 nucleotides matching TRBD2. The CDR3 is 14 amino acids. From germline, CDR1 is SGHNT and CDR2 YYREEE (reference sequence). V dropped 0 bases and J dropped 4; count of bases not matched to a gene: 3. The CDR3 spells CASSLVGTRYEQYF. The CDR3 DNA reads TGTGCCAGCAGCTTGGTCGGGACTAGGTACGAGCAGTACTTC.

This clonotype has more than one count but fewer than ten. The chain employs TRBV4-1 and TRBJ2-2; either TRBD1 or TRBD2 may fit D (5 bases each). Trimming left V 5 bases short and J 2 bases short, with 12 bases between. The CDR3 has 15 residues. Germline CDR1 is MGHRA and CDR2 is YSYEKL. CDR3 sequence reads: CASSAPGRNTGELFF. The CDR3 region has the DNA TGCGCCAGCAGCGCGCCGGGACGTAACACCGGGGAGCTGTTTTTT.

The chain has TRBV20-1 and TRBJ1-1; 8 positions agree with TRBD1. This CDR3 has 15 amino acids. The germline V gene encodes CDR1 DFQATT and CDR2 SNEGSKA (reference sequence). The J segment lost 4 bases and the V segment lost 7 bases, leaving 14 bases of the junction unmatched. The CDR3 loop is CSDVLTGAKITEAFF. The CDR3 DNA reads TGCAGTGACGTGTTGACAGGGGCGAAAATCACTGAAGCTTTCTTT.

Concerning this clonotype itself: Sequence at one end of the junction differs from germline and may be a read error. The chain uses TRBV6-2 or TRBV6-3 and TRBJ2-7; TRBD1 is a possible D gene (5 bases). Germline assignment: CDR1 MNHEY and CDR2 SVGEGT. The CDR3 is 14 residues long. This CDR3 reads CACSYHDSSYEQYF. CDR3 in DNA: TGTGCCTGCAGTTACCATGACAGTTCCTACGAGCAGTACTTC.

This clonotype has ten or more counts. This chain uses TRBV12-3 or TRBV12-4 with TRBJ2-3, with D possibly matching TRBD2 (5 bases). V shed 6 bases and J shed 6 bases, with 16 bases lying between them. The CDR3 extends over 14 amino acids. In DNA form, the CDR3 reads TGTGCCAGCAGCGCTCCTCCGTGGGAGGATACGCAGTATTTT. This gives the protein CASSAPPWEDTQYF.

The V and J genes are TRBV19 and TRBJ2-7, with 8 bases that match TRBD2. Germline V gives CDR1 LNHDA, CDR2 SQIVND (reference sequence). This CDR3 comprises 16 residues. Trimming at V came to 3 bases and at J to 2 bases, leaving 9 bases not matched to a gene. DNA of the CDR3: TGTGCCAGTAGTATGGGCAAAGCGGGAGCGGCCTACGAGCAGTACTTC. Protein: CASSMGKAGAAYEQYF.

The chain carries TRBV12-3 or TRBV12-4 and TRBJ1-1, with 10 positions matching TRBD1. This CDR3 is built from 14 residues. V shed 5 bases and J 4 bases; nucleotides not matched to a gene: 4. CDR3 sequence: CASSDRGPSTEAFF. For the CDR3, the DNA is TGTGCCAGCAGTGACAGGGGGCCGTCCACTGAAGCTTTCTTT.

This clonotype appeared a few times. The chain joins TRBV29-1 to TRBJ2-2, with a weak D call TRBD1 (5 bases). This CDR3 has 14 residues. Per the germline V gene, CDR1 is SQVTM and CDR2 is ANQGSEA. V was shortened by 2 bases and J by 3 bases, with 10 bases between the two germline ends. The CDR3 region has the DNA TGCAGCGTTGAAAGTCAGGGCTACACCGGGGAGCTGTTTTTT. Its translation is CSVESQGYTGELFF.

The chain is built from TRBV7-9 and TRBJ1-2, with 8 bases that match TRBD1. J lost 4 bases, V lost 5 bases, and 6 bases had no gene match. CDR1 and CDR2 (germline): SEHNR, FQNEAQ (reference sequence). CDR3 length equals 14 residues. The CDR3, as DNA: TGTGCCAGCAGCAAGAGGACAGGGACCTATGGCTACACCTTC. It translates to CASSKRTGTYGYTF.